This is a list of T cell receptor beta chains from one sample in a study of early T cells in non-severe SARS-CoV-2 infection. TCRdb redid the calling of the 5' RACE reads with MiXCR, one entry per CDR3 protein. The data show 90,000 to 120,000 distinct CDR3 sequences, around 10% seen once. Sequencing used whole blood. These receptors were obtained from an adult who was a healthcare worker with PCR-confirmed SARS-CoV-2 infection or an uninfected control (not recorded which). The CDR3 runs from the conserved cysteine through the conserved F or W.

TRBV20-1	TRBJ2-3	CSAGLLAGEFADTQYF
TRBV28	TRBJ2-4	CASSMIDRVADIQYF
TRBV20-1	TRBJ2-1	CSARVAGGSYNEQFF
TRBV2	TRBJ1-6	CASRAPGQLVSPLHF
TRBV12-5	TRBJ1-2	CASGPRDDYGYTF
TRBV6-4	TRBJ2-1	CASSDGEGSYNEQFF
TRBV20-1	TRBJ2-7	CSARGLADSYEQYF
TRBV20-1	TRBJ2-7	CSAGDSGRRKESYEQYF
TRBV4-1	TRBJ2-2	CASSQGAINTGELFF
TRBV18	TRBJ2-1	CASSPQTGTRTYNEQFF